A selection of T cell receptor beta chains follows, all from one sample in a study of regulatory T cells in long-lasting Graves disease. A single record per CDR3 protein comes from TCRdb applying MiXCR to the multiplex PCR reads. The table records around 450,000 distinct CDR3 sequences, roughly 17% of them present only once. The sample was also reused in another study, on T cells in Graves' hyperthyroidism and ophthalmopathy.

The source was peripheral blood mononuclear cells (PBMCs), collected at new diagnosis, from a patient treated with antithyroid drugs. These receptors came from a man aged 40-50 years with Graves disease. Both conserved end residues are part of each CDR3. A D gene is named only where the DNA matches it firmly. Rows may omit the clone size; those that give it use once, few, many or a size class.

cdr3_length d_call j_call v_call clone_size cdr3_aa cdr3_nt
19 TRBD2 TRBJ2-3 TRBV6-1 - CASSESVSSGRARADTQYF TGTGCCAGCAGTGAAAGCGTGTCTAGCGGGAGGGCCAGGGCAGATACGCAGTATTTT
14 - TRBJ2-7 TRBV30 many CAWSFGGESYEQYF TGTGCCTGGAGTTTCGGGGGCGAAAGCTACGAGCAGTACTTC
13 - TRBJ1-2 TRBV28 - CASTSLGGNGYTF TGTGCCAGCACCTCTCTGGGGGGTAATGGCTACACCTTC
16 TRBD1 TRBJ2-3 TRBV5-1 many CASSLGGQGSTDTQYF TGCGCCAGCAGCTTGGGGGGACAGGGAAGCACAGATACGCAGTATTTT
17 TRBD2 TRBJ2-1 TRBV19 many CASSRGLAGGIHNEQFF TGTGCCAGTAGTAGGGGACTAGCGGGAGGGATACACAATGAGCAGTTCTTC
13 - TRBJ1-1 TRBV5-1 many CASSPGPESEAFF TGCGCCAGCAGCCCGGGCCCCGAGTCTGAAGCTTTCTTT
17 TRBD2 TRBJ2-1 TRBV2 - CASKRTSGRAYYNEQFF TGTGCCAGCAAGCGGACTAGCGGGAGGGCCTACTACAATGAGCAGTTCTTC
17 - TRBJ2-2 TRBV12-3/TRBV12-4 many CASSLAGTPTRSGELFF TGTGCCAGCAGTTTAGCTGGGACTCCCACGAGGTCCGGGGAGCTGTTTTTT
16 - TRBJ2-7 TRBV6-5 few CASSYPEGLLLGEQYF TGTGCCAGCAGTTACCCTGAAGGACTATTGCTGGGCGAGCAGTACTTC
16 - TRBJ1-1 TRBV30 - CGWSGGRGSLNTEAFF TGTGGCTGGAGTGGAGGGCGGGGCAGCTTGAACACTGAAGCTTTCTTT
15 - TRBJ1-4 TRBV3-1 many CASSQVVATNEKLFF TGTGCCAGCAGCCAAGTTGTAGCAACTAATGAAAAACTGTTTTTT
14 - TRBJ2-3 TRBV27 - CASSLGDGADTQYF TGTGCCAGCAGTTTAGGGGACGGCGCAGATACGCAGTATTTT
13 - TRBJ2-2 TRBV20-1 few CSAGGGPSGELFF TGCAGCGCGGGTGGGGGCCCGTCCGGGGAGCTGTTTTTT
15 TRBD2 TRBJ2-7 TRBV6-2/TRBV6-3 many CASRKGLAGPYEQYF TGTGCCAGCAGAAAGGGACTAGCGGGTCCCTACGAGCAGTACTTC
13 - TRBJ1-1 TRBV5-1 many CASSPGIQIEAFF TGCGCCAGCAGCCCCGGCATACAGATTGAAGCTTTCTTT
14 - TRBJ1-4 TRBV27 few CASSAIGGGEKLFF TGTGCCAGCAGTGCTATAGGGGGGGGTGAAAAACTGTTTTTT
15 - TRBJ2-2 TRBV14 few CASSQERLNTGELFF TGTGCCAGCAGCCAAGAAAGACTCAACACCGGGGAGCTGTTTTTT
13 - TRBJ2-5 TRBV28 many CASRNQGTETQYF TGTGCCAGCAGGAACCAGGGTACAGAGACCCAGTACTTC
17 TRBD2 TRBJ2-2 TRBV5-1 - CASSPKTSGRAAGELFF TGCGCCAGCAGCCCGAAGACTAGCGGGAGGGCCGCCGGGGAGCTGTTTTTT
13 TRBD1 TRBJ2-7 TRBV18 many CASSPDMTGEQYF TGTGCCAGCTCACCAGATATGACAGGGGAGCAGTACTTC
15 TRBD1 TRBJ2-7 TRBV7-6 many CASSYKEGQLYEQYF TGTGCCAGCAGCTACAAAGAGGGACAGCTCTACGAGCAGTACTTC
15 - TRBJ2-1 TRBV7-9 few CATFTLAPEHNEQFF TGTGCCACCTTCACTCTTGCCCCGGAACACAATGAGCAGTTCTTC
16 TRBD1 TRBJ1-3 TRBV6-1 many CASSASTGGNGNTIYF TGTGCCAGCAGTGCTTCGACAGGGGGCAACGGAAACACCATATATTTT
15 TRBD1 TRBJ2-3 TRBV4-2 few CASSRSGQGGDTQYF TGTGCCAGCAGCCGCTCGGGACAGGGAGGAGATACGCAGTATTTT
14 - TRBJ2-3 TRBV2 many CASSTGTRQDTQYF TGTGCCAGCAGTACCGGGACCCGCCAGGATACGCAGTATTTT
13 - TRBJ2-3 TRBV7-3 many CASSPDIRDTQYF TGTGCCAGCAGCCCCGATATTCGGGATACGCAGTATTTT
13 - TRBJ1-2 TRBV5-4 - CASSPMDFYGYTF TGTGCCAGCAGTCCGATGGATTTCTATGGCTACACCTTC
13 - TRBJ2-1 TRBV11-3 many CASNSDSHNEQFF TGTGCCAGCAACTCGGACAGCCACAATGAGCAGTTCTTC
14 TRBD1 TRBJ2-7 TRBV12-3/TRBV12-4 - CASRSGTELYEQYF TGTGCCAGCAGATCCGGGACAGAGCTATACGAGCAGTACTTC
15 - TRBJ2-5 TRBV7-9 many CASSLARLPQETQYF TGTGCCAGCAGCTTAGCCAGGCTGCCCCAAGAGACCCAGTACTTC
14 - TRBJ2-7 TRBV2 many CASSEVDHSYEQYF TGTGCCAGCAGTGAAGTTGACCACTCCTACGAGCAGTACTTC
16 - TRBJ2-4 TRBV25-1 few CASSISGEQAKNIQYF TGTGCCAGCAGTATTTCGGGGGAGCAGGCCAAAAACATTCAGTACTTC
13 - TRBJ2-3 TRBV20-1 - CSAIDSLTDTQYF TGCAGTGCTATCGACAGTCTCACAGATACGCAGTATTTT
16 TRBD2 TRBJ2-1 TRBV14 few CASSPQSGIVNNEQFF TGTGCCAGCAGCCCCCAAAGCGGGATAGTGAACAATGAGCAGTTCTTC
15 - TRBJ1-4 TRBV12-3/TRBV12-4 many CASRRAGGGSEKLFF TGTGCCAGCAGAAGGGCGGGAGGGGGAAGTGAAAAACTGTTTTTT
13 TRBD1 TRBJ1-5 TRBV9 - CASSGTGVQPQHF TGTGCCAGCAGCGGGACAGGGGTTCAGCCCCAGCATTTT
12 - TRBJ2-7 TRBV18 few CASSNRGGEQYF TGTGCCAGCTCAAACAGGGGAGGGGAGCAGTACTTC
13 - TRBJ2-7 TRBV24-1 many CATSAGHLYEQYF TGTGCCACCAGTGCGGGACACCTATACGAGCAGTACTTC
17 TRBD2 TRBJ2-1 TRBV7-2 - CASSLEGTSGRAGEQFF TGTGCCAGCAGCCTGGAGGGGACTAGCGGGAGGGCCGGTGAGCAGTTCTTC
15 TRBD2 TRBJ2-3 TRBV24-1 - CATSDPSSGSGTQYF TGTGCCACCAGTGATCCCAGTAGCGGGAGTGGGACGCAGTATTTT
15 TRBD1 TRBJ1-5 TRBV24-1 - CATSDRQGEAQPQHF TGTGCCACCAGTGATCGACAGGGGGAGGCTCAGCCCCAGCATTTT
12 - TRBJ2-5 TRBV20-1 few CSASGDQETQYF TGCAGTGCTAGTGGCGACCAAGAGACCCAGTACTTC
14 - TRBJ2-5 TRBV20-1 many CSASGHRAPETQYF TGCAGTGCTAGCGGGCACAGGGCGCCGGAGACCCAGTACTTC
17 - TRBJ2-6 TRBV25-1 many CASSGRTAGSGANVLTF TGTGCCAGCAGTGGACGGACAGCAGGCTCTGGGGCCAACGTCCTGACTTTC
13 TRBD1 TRBJ2-2 TRBV3-1 few CASSGQGGGELFF TGTGCCAGCAGCGGACAGGGCGGCGGGGAGCTGTTTTTT
16 TRBD2 TRBJ2-3 TRBV28 few CASLKVTAGYTDTQYF TGTGCCAGCCTTAAAGTTACAGCGGGATACACAGATACGCAGTATTTT
14 - TRBJ1-1 TRBV15 many CATSRAQGNTEAFF TGTGCCACCAGCAGAGCTCAAGGGAACACTGAAGCTTTCTTT
15 TRBD1 TRBJ1-5 TRBV2 many CASSPGQVDNQPQHF TGTGCCAGCAGCCCGGGACAGGTGGACAATCAGCCCCAGCATTTT
13 TRBD1 TRBJ1-2 TRBV30 many CAWTQGAGYGYTF TGTGCCTGGACCCAGGGGGCGGGCTATGGCTACACCTTC
14 - TRBJ2-3 TRBV14 few CASSQGRTTDTQYF TGTGCCAGCAGCCAGGGACGTACCACAGATACGCAGTATTTT
15 - TRBJ2-2 TRBV19 - CASSIGNTNTGELFF TGTGCCAGTAGTATTGGTAACACGAACACCGGGGAGCTGTTTTTT
15 - TRBJ2-3 TRBV28 many CASGRSIFPHGTQYF TGTGCCAGCGGCCGTTCTATATTCCCCCACGGTACGCAGTATTTT
13 - TRBJ2-3 TRBV7-2 many CASSPDFTDTQYF TGTGCCAGCAGCCCGGACTTCACAGATACGCAGTATTTT
13 - TRBJ1-1 TRBV18 many CASSDARVTEAFF TGTGCCAGCTCCGACGCAAGGGTAACTGAAGCTTTCTTT
15 TRBD1 TRBJ2-3 TRBV5-1 many CASSSRDRDTDTQYF TGCGCCAGCAGCTCCCGGGACAGGGACACAGATACGCAGTATTTT